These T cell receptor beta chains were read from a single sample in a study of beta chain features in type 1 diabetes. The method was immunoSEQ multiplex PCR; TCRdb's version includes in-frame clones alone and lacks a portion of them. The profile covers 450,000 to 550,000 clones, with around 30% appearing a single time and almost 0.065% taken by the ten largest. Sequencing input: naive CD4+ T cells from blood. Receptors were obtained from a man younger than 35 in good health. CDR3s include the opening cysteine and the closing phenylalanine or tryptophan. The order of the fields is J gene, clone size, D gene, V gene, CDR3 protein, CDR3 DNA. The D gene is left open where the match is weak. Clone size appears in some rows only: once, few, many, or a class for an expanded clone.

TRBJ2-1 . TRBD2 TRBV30 CAWSRSGRGVSEQFF TGTGCCTGGAGTCGTAGCGGGAGAGGGGTCAGTGAGCAGTTCTTC
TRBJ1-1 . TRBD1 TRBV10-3 CAIGTGTSNTEAFF TGTGCCATTGGGACAGGTACGTCGAACACTGAAGCTTTCTTT
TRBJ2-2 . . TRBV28 CASIEGNTGELFF TGTGCCAGCATCGAGGGGAACACCGGGGAGCTGTTTTTT
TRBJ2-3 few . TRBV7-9 CASSPPARALTQYF TGTGCCAGCAGCCCCCCTGCGCGGGCACTTACGCAGTATTTT
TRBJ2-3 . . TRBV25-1 CASSGERTQYF TGTGCCAGCAGTGGGGAGAGAACGCAGTATTTT
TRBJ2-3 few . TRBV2 CASSLDNTDTQYF TGTGCCAGCAGTTTGGACAACACAGATACGCAGTATTTT
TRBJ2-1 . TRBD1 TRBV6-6 CASRTGGLYNEQFF TGTGCCAGCAGGACAGGGGGCCTATACAATGAGCAGTTCTTC
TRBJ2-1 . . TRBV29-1 CSGKRQRTYNEQFF TGCAGCGGTAAGCGACAGAGGACCTACAATGAGCAGTTCTTC
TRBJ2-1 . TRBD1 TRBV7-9 CASSRRPGQGDEQFF TGTGCCAGCAGCCGAAGGCCGGGACAGGGTGATGAGCAGTTCTTC
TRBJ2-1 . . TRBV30 CAWTPATLAPNEQFF TGTGCCTGGACTCCGGCTACTCTAGCGCCAAATGAGCAGTTCTTC
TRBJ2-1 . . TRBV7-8 CASLPRRGSTDEQFF TGTGCCAGCCTCCCCCGGCGGGGATCTACAGATGAGCAGTTCTTC
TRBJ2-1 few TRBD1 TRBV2 CASSPGQGNEQFF TGTGCCAGCAGTCCGGGACAGGGGAATGAGCAGTTCTTC
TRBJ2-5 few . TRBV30 CAWRGGPRNQETQYF TGTGCCTGGAGAGGGGGGCCGAGGAATCAAGAGACCCAGTACTTC
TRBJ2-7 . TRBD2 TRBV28 CASSNLGAGVTEQYF TGTGCCAGCAGTAACCTCGGAGCGGGAGTAACCGAGCAGTACTTC
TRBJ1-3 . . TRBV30 CAWSVHSSGNTIYF TGTGCCTGGAGTGTACACAGCTCTGGAAACACCATATATTTT
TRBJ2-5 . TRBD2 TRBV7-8 CASSLVLAGAGETQYF TGTGCCAGCAGCTTAGTACTAGCGGGAGCAGGGGAGACCCAGTACTTC
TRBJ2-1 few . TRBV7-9 CASSLAASNEQFF TGTGCCAGCAGCTTAGCGGCTAGCAATGAGCAGTTCTTC
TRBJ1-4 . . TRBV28 CASSLFVRGIEKLFF TGTGCCAGCAGTTTATTTGTGAGAGGGATTGAAAAACTGTTTTTT
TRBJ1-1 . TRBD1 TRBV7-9 CASSLGQGTEAFF TGTGCCAGCAGCTTAGGACAGGGCACTGAAGCTTTCTTT
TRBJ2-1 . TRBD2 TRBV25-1 CASADPSGPGNEQFF TGTGCCAGCGCAGACCCTAGCGGGCCGGGCAATGAGCAGTTCTTC
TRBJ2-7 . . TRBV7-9 CASSSRTGTYEQYF TGTGCCAGCAGCTCGAGGACGGGGACCTACGAGCAGTACTTC
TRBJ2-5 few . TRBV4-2 CASSQELGETQYF TGTGCCAGCAGCCAAGAGTTGGGAGAGACCCAGTACTTC
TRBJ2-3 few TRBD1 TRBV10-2 CASSEGQGAGDTQYF TGCGCCAGCAGTGAAGGACAGGGGGCAGGAGATACGCAGTATTTT
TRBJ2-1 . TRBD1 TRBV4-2 CASSHGQGQYNEQFF TGTGCCAGCAGCCACGGACAGGGCCAGTACAATGAGCAGTTCTTC
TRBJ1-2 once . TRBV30 CAWSGHRAKDGYTF TGTGCCTGGAGTGGGCACAGGGCGAAGGATGGCTACACCTTC
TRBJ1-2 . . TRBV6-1 CASTVASQGYGYTF TGTGCCAGCACCGTGGCCTCGCAAGGCTATGGCTACACCTTC
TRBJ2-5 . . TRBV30 CAWRLRGETQYF TGTGCCTGGAGGCTCCGAGGGGAGACCCAGTACTTC
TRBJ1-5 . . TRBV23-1 CASILEGGNQPQHF TGCGCCAGCATTCTTGAGGGCGGCAATCAGCCCCAGCATTTT
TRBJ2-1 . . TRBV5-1 CASSLRQDNEQFF TGCGCCAGCAGCTTGCGACAAGACAATGAGCAGTTCTTC
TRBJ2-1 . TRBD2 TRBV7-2 CASKEASGSMYEQFF TGTGCCAGCAAGGAGGCTAGCGGGAGTATGTATGAGCAGTTCTTC
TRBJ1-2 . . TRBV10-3 CAIRPDSYGYTF TGTGCCATCAGACCTGACAGCTATGGCTACACCTTC
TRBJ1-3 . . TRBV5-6 CASSQRSGNTIYF TGTGCCAGCAGCCAGAGATCTGGAAACACCATATATTTT
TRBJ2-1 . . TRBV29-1 CSGQYNEQFF TGCAGCGGTCAATACAATGAGCAGTTCTTC
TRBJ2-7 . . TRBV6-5 CASSYSFRDKYYEQYF TGTGCCAGCAGTTACTCTTTCCGGGACAAGTACTACGAGCAGTACTTC
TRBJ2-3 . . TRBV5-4 CASSPASAEPRSDTQYF TGTGCCAGCAGCCCCGCTTCGGCCGAGCCTCGATCAGATACGCAGTATTTT
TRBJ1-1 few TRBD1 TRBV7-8 CASSLGTGSTEAFF TGTGCCAGCAGCTTAGGGACAGGGTCCACTGAAGCTTTCTTT
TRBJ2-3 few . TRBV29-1 CSVVSAGRDTQYF TGCAGCGTTGTCTCTGCGGGACGCGATACGCAGTATTTT
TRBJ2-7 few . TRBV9 CASSVRPGWSEQYF TGTGCCAGCAGCGTGAGGCCGGGGTGGAGCGAGCAGTACTTC
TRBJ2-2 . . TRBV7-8 CASSLGRGPNTGELFF TGTGCCAGCAGCTTAGGCAGGGGCCCGAACACCGGGGAGCTGTTTTTT
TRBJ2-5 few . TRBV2 CASTLLETQYF TGTGCCAGCACCCTACTCGAGACCCAGTACTTC
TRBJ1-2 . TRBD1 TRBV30 CAWSLTGGSRNYGYTF TGTGCCTGGAGCCTCACAGGGGGCTCGCGGAACTATGGCTACACCTTC
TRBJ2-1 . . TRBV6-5 CASSYTGEGQFF TGTGCCAGCAGTTACACAGGGGAGGGGCAGTTCTTC
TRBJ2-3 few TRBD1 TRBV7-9 CASEDREWTDTQYF TGTGCCAGCGAAGACAGGGAATGGACAGATACGCAGTATTTT
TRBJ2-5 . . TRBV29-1 CSVEHQVQETQYF TGCAGCGTTGAACACCAAGTTCAAGAGACCCAGTACTTC